Following are 20 T cell receptor beta chains from one sample sequenced in a study of PD-1 blockade in classical Hodgkin lymphoma. Only in-frame clones appear in the TCRdb table, and some are missing; sequencing was by immunoSEQ multiplex PCR. The sample lists about 150,000 clones, around four fifths occurring once. Each patient experienced a relapse that followed autologous stem cell transplantation, and brentuximab vedotin exposure varied. Sequences were derived from peripheral blood mononuclear cells (PBMCs), sampled before the second cycle of nivolumab. These receptors all come from a human donor with classical Hodgkin lymphoma.

The V and J genes are TRBV6-1 and TRBJ2-1; 7 bases align to TRBD1. The length of the CDR3 is 14 residues. V was pared by 7 bases and J by 0 bases, with 3 bases of the junction left unmatched. Germline values: CDR1 MNHNS, CDR2 SASEGT. This CDR3 reads CASKTGASYNEQFF. In DNA form, the CDR3 reads TGTGCCAGCAAAACAGGGGCCTCCTACAATGAGCAGTTCTTC.

This clone was counted a single time. The V call is TRBV6-5, the J call TRBJ1-5, with unresolved D. CDR3 length equals 13 residues. Per the germline V gene, CDR1 is MNHEY and CDR2 is SVGAGI. V lost 7 bases to trimming and J lost 10 bases, with 17 bases between them. The CDR3 protein is CASTLTAIKPQHF. The CDR3, as DNA: TGTGCCAGCACCTTAACCGCTATCAAACCCCAGCATTTT.

J is TRBJ2-3 and V is TRBV5-8; maybe TRBD2 (7 bases). The length of the CDR3 is 15 residues. CDR1 and CDR2 from the germline V gene are SGHTS and YDEGEE. Trimming pared 1 base from V and 3 bases from J, leaving 12 bases between. CDR3 amino acids: CASSLFGGPTDTQYF. The CDR3 DNA reads as TGTGCCAGCAGCTTGTTCGGGGGGCCGACAGATACGCAGTATTTT.

This chain links TRBV28 with TRBJ2-7, with D unresolved. Trimming cost V 7 bases and J 3 bases, with 10 bases left between them. The CDR3 length is 12 residues. CDR1 is MDHEN, CDR2 SYDVKM, per germline. The CDR3 DNA reads TGTGCCAGCAACTCGTGGAACTACGAGCAGTACTTC. Its translation is CASNSWNYEQYF.

This sequence joins TRBV19 and TRBJ2-7; 8 bases fit TRBD1. The V and J ends lost 1 base and 6 bases, in that order; junction bases with no gene match: 5. This CDR3 contains 14 residues. CDR1 is LNHDA and CDR2 is SQIVND in the germline V gene (reference sequence). CDR3 coding DNA: TGTGCCAGTAGTATAGCAGGACAGGGCCTCGAGCAGTACTTC. Its translation is CASSIAGQGLEQYF.

The CDR3 DNA reads as TGTGCCAGCAGTTTGACAGCAATGAACACTGAAGCTTTCTTT. Encoded protein: CASSLTAMNTEAFF. This sequence joins TRBV27 and TRBJ1-1; D is possibly TRBD1 (5 bases). V was shortened by 3 bases and J by 0 bases, with 8 bases between the two germline ends. The germline V gene encodes CDR1 MNHEY and CDR2 SMNVEV (reference sequence). This CDR3 comprises 14 residues.

The gene calls are TRBV11-2 and TRBJ1-5; 7 bases are a match to TRBD1. From germline, CDR1 is SGHAT and CDR2 FQNNGV. With 5 bases clipped from V and 12 bases from J, the junction kept 4 bases outside the gene matches. The CDR3 sequence is 11 residues long. CDR3 amino acids: CASSQDRVQHF. CDR3 in DNA: TGTGCCAGCAGCCAAGACAGGGTCCAGCATTTT.

This clone was recorded only once. The chain links TRBV18 to TRBJ1-1; no clear D gene. Trimming cost V 0 bases and J 1 base, with 9 bases left between them. The CDR3 covers 15 residues. Per the germline V gene, CDR1 is KGHSH and CDR2 is LQKENI. The CDR3 coding sequence is TGTGCCAGCTCACCACCGAATACAGAGAACACTGAAGCTTTCTTT. Its protein product is CASSPPNTENTEAFF.

The rearrangement links TRBV13 to TRBJ1-5; weak D call: TRBD1 (5 bases). Per germline, CDR1 PRHDT and CDR2 FYEKMQ (reference sequence). This CDR3 spans 13 amino acids. V shed 3 bases and J shed 5 bases, with 8 bases lying between them. CDR3 amino acids: CASSLGGDQPQHF. The DNA of the CDR3 is TGTGCCAGCAGCTTGGGGGGGGATCAGCCCCAGCATTTT.

This clone was recorded many times. Other DNA sequences in this sample translate to the same CDR3. This chain joins TRBV5-1 and TRBJ2-7; the D is unclear. Deletions cut 0 bases from V and 2 bases from J, with 0 bases between. Germline V lookup: CDR1 SGHRS, CDR2 YFSETQ. This CDR3 has 11 residues. The CDR3 sequence: CASSLAYEQYF. CDR3 sequence (DNA): TGCGCCAGCAGCTTGGCCTACGAGCAGTACTTC.

V and J are TRBV7-2 and TRBJ2-2, with no clear D. The CDR3 extends over 12 amino acids. Trimming took off 9 bases at V and 7 bases at J, with 12 bases between the two ends. Germline V CDR1 and CDR2: SGHTA, FQGNSA. The CDR3 reads CASTLLSGELFF. The DNA of the CDR3 is TGTGCCAGTACTCTTTTGAGCGGGGAGCTGTTTTTT.

The chain uses TRBV5-1 and TRBJ2-3; D is ambiguous. There are 13 residues in the CDR3. The ends were cut back, 1 base at V and 4 bases at J, with 7 bases in the middle. Germline V lookup: CDR1 SGHRS, CDR2 YFSETQ. CDR3 residues: CASSLPRADTQYF. CDR3 nucleotides: TGCGCCAGCAGCTTGCCTAGAGCAGATACGCAGTATTTT.

The chain has TRBV19 and TRBJ2-3, with 8 bases that match TRBD2. Germline trimming cut 3 bases from V and 2 bases from J; bases unmatched to any gene: 10. The CDR3 contains 17 residues. CDR1 and CDR2 from the germline V gene are LNHDA and SQIVND (reference sequence). The CDR3 nucleotides read TGTGCCAGTAGTATCCGGCCAGCGGGGGCCCCCACAGATACGCAGTATTTT. The encoded protein is CASSIRPAGAPTDTQYF.

This clone came up a few times. The rearrangement joins TRBV5-1 to TRBJ1-2; D gene ambiguous. CDR1 is SGHRS, CDR2 YFSETQ, per germline. V was pared by 4 bases and J by 8 bases, with 15 bases between. The length of the CDR3 is 13 residues. As DNA, the CDR3 is TGCGCCAGCAGCCCGGTCCCGGGTTTGGGCTACACCTTC. Protein sequence: CASSPVPGLGYTF.

The chain carries TRBV7-2 and TRBJ1-5, with 8 bases identical to TRBD1. CDR3 size: 14 residues. The germline V gene encodes CDR1 SGHTA and CDR2 FQGNSA. The ends lost 3 bases at V and 6 bases at J; junction bases unmatched: 4. CDR3 loop: CASSLAGGTQPQHF. In DNA, the CDR3 is TGTGCCAGCAGCTTGGCAGGGGGCACTCAGCCCCAGCATTTT.

The gene calls are TRBV9 and TRBJ2-7, with D uncertain. This CDR3 spans 15 amino acids. Trimming took 0 bases from V and 2 from J, leaving 12 bases between them. Germline V CDR1 and CDR2: SGDLS, YYNGEE. CDR3 protein: CASSVGFEDTYEQYF. The CDR3 nucleotides read TGTGCCAGCAGCGTAGGATTCGAGGATACCTACGAGCAGTACTTC.

The gene calls are TRBV5-3 and TRBJ2-7; no clear D. TRBV5-3 qualifies as an ORF whose function is uncertain. The CDR3 consists of 14 residues. Trimming pared 2 bases from V and 2 bases from J, leaving 11 bases between. CDR3 nucleotide sequence: TGTGCCAGAAGCTTTGATCCGCAGCCCTACGAGCAGTACTTC. It is translated as CARSFDPQPYEQYF.

V and J are TRBV7-8 and TRBJ2-1; TRBD2 matches at 12 bases. CDR1 and CDR2 from the germline V gene are SGHVS and FQNEAQ. The CDR3 runs 15 residues. V lost 6 bases to trimming and J lost 4 bases; unmatched junction nucleotides: 4. The CDR3 coding sequence is TGTGCCAGCAGTTCGACTAGCGGGGGTTACAATGAGCAGTTCTTC. Translated: CASSSTSGGYNEQFF.

The chain joins TRBV10-3 to TRBJ2-5, with 10 bases aligning to TRBD1. The CDR3 covers 13 residues. Germline lookup yields CDR1 ENHRY and CDR2 SYGVKD. Germline trimming cut 9 bases from V and 4 bases from J; bases unmatched to any gene: 5. In DNA form, the CDR3 reads TGTGCCATGAGACAGGGGGCCGGAGAGACCCAGTACTTC. It specifies CAMRQGAGETQYF.

The chain carries TRBV2 and TRBJ2-4; perhaps TRBD2 as D (6 bases). Germline CDR1 is SNHLY and CDR2 is FYNNEI. This CDR3 has 18 amino acids. V was shortened by 2 bases and J by 3 bases, with 20 bases between the two germline ends. The CDR3 nucleotides read TGTGCCAGCAGTGAATGGGGTAGGAGGGGATGGGGCAAAAACATTCAGTACTTC. Protein sequence: CASSEWGRRGWGKNIQYF.